In its sample, the clone carrying this TCR beta chain was seen a few times. As yet, its antigen is unknown. Germline trimming cut 4 bases from V and 0 bases from J; bases unmatched to any gene: 7. From germline, CDR1 is KGHSH and CDR2 LQKENI. The CDR3 runs to 16 residues. This record belongs to a study of identical twins. Study-wide results and limits: Cross-sectional statistics underpinned the conclusions; the same donors were not followed. Out-of-frame TCR alpha sharing in monozygotic twins exceeded recombination model predictions.

A single record per CDR3 protein comes from TCRdb applying MiXCR to the 5' RACE reads. The sample holds 700,000 to 950,000 distinct CDR3 sequences; over 9% are singletons and the top ten take under 2%. The sample was also linked to a second study, of yellow fever vaccine responses in identical twins.

The sample consisted of PBMCs. The V gene is TRBV18, the J gene TRBJ1-2, with 8 positions matching TRBD1. The sequence was collected from a woman younger than 30 in good health. CDR3 loop: CASSLAGGLANYGYTF. CDR3 nucleotides: TGTGCCAGCTCACTGGCAGGGGGCCTCGCTAACTATGGCTACACCTTC.